This T cell receptor beta chain originates from a study of identical twins. Germline CDR1 MDHEN, CDR2 SYDVKM. The CDR3 covers 15 residues. Trimming took off 1 base at V and 0 bases at J, with 10 bases between the two ends. A single record per CDR3 protein comes from TCRdb applying MiXCR to the 5' RACE reads. The data contain more than 400,000 distinct CDR3 sequences, about 15% of them seen just once; the ten biggest clones take up nearly 0.45%. These data also formed part of another study, on yellow fever vaccine responses in identical twins.

This TCR came from a woman between 18 and 29 years old in good health. The genes are TRBV28 and TRBJ2-7, with D possibly being TRBD2 (6 bases). The specimen sequenced was CD4+ T cells sorted from blood. The DNA of the CDR3 is TGTGCCAGCAGTTTATCATCCGGGAGCTCCTACGAGCAGTACGTC. The encoded protein is CASSLSSGSSYEQYV.